The T cell receptor (beta chain) described here comes from a study of chemoradiotherapy in HPV16-positive cancers. Sequencing used immunoSEQ multiplex PCR; TCRdb keeps in-frame clones, though not all of them. This table holds 17,000 or so clones, just under 70% found once. CDR3 length: 17 amino acids. V shed 1 base, J shed 1 base, and the junction held 7 bases outside the gene matches. Germline V gives CDR1 SGHDT, CDR2 YYEEEE. The chain carries TRBV5-6 and TRBJ1-2; TRBD1 matches at 10 bases. The material was tumor tissue, obtained from a patient who underwent chemoradiotherapy. This receptor was taken from a human donor with HPV-associated anogenital cancer. The CDR3 DNA reads TGTGCCAGCAGCTTGACGGCCGGGACAGGGGATAACTATGGCTACACCTTC. Amino acid sequence: CASSLTAGTGDNYGYTF.